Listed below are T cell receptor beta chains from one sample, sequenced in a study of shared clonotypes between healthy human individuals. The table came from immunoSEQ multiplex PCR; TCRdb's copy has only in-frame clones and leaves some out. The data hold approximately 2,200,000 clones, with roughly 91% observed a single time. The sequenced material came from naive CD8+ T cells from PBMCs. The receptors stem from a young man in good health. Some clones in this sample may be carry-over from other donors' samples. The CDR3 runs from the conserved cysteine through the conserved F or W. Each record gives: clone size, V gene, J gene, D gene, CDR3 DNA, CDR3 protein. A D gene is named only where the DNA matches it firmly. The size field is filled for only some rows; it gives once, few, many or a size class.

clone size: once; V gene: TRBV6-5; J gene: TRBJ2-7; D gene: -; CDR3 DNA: TGTGCCAGCAGTTTAGGATCCCAGCAGTACTTC; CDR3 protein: CASSLGSQQYF
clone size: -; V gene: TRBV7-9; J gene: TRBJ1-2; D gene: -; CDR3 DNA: TGTGCCAGCAGCTTAAGCGACCGAGCTAACTATGGCTACACCTTC; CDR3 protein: CASSLSDRANYGYTF
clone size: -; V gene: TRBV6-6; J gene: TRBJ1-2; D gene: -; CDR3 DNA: TGTGCCAGCAGTTTACAAGTTCCCGATAATGGCTACACCTTC; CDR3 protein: CASSLQVPDNGYTF
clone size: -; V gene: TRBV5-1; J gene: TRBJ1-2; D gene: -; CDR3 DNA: TGCGCCAGCAGCCCCCGGGACAATCCCCTTCGCGGTGGCTACACCTTC; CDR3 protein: CASSPRDNPLRGGYTF
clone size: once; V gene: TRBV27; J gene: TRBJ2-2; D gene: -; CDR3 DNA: TGTGCCAGCAGGAAGAACACCGGGGAGCTGTTTTTT; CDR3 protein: CASRKNTGELFF
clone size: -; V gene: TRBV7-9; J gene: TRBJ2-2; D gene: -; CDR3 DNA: TGTGCCAGCAGAGTAAAGGGCATCACCGGGGAGCTGTTTTTT; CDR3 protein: CASRVKGITGELFF
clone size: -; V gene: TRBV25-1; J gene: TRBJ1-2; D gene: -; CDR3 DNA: TGTGCCAGCAGTGATATTGCCCATGGCTACACCTTC; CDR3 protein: CASSDIAHGYTF
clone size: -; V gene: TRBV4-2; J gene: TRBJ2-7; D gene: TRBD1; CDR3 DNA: TGTGCCAGCAGCCACGTTCGGGACAGGGAGGGTTTTGATTTC; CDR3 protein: CASSHVRDREGFDF
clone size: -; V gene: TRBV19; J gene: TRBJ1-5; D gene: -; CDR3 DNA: TGTGCCAGTAGCGACCGAGAGGGAGGGCCCCAGCATTTT; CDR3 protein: CASSDREGGPQHF
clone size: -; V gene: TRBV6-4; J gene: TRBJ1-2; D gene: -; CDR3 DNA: TGTGCCAGCAGTGACTCGATGGGGGCCCAACCGCACTATGGCTACACCTTC; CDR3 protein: CASSDSMGAQPHYGYTF
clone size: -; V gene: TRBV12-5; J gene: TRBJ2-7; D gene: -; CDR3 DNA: TGTGCTAGTGGTTTGGCCCACCCCGACCCTGATATATGTGAGCAGTACTTC; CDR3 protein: CASGLAHPDPDICEQYF
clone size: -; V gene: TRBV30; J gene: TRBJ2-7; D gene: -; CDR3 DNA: TGTGCCTGGACCACAGGCTACGAGCAGTACTTC; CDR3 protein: CAWTTGYEQYF
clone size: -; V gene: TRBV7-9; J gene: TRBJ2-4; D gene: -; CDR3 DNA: TGTGCCAGCAGCTTAGTGTCAGTAGCCAAAAACATTCAGTACTTC; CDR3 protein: CASSLVSVAKNIQYF
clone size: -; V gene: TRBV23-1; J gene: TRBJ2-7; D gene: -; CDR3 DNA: TGCGCCAGCAGTCAACGGTTGGGATACCTCTACGAGCAGTACTTC; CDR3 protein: CASSQRLGYLYEQYF
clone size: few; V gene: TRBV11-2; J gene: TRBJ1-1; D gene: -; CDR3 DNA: TGTGCCAGCAGCATCAGCACTGAAGCTTTCTTT; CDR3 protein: CASSISTEAFF
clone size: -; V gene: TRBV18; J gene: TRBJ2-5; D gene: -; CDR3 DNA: TGTGCCAGCTCACCCGGGGCCTACGGGGACCAAGAGACCCAGTACTTC; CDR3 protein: CASSPGAYGDQETQYF
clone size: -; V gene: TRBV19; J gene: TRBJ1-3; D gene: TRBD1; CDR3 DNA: TGTGCCAGTGTGGGACAGGGGTTCGGAAACACCATATATTTT; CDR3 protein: CASVGQGFGNTIYF
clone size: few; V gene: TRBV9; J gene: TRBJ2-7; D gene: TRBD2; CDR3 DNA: TGTGCCAGCAGCGCTAGCGGGAGGGCCTACGAGCAGTACTTC; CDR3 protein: CASSASGRAYEQYF
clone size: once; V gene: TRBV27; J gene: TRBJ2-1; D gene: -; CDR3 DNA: TGTGCCAGCAGTCCGCGGACAGTCGTAACCGCCTACAATGAGCAGTTCTTC; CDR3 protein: CASSPRTVVTAYNEQFF
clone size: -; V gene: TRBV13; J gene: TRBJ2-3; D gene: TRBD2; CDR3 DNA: TGTGCCAGCAGCTTAGCCGGCGGGAGGAAAGATACGCAGTATTTT; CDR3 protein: CASSLAGGRKDTQYF
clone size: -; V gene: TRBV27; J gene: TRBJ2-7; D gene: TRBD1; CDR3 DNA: TGTGCCAGCAGTCCGGGACAGGGGGACTCCTACGAGCAGTACTTC; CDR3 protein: CASSPGQGDSYEQYF
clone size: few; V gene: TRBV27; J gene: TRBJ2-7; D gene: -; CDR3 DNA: TGTGCCAGCAGAAACTCCTACGAGCAGTACTTC; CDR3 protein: CASRNSYEQYF
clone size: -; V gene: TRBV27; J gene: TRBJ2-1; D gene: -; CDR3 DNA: TGTGCCAGCAGTTTAGGGGGCTACAATGAGCAGTTCTTC; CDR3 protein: CASSLGGYNEQFF
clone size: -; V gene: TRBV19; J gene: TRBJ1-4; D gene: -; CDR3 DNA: TGTGCCAGTAGTGACAGAGGCGCTCATGAAAAACTGTTTTTT; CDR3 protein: CASSDRGAHEKLFF
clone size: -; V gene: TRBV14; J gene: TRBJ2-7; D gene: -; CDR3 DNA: TGTGCCAGCAGCCGCCGGGGAGCGAAGTCTTACGAGCAGTACTTC; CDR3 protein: CASSRRGAKSYEQYF
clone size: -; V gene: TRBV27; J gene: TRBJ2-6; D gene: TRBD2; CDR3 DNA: TGTGCCAGCAGAGGCCCGAGGACTAGCGGGAGGCCCTCCTCTGGGGCCAACGTCCTGACTTTC; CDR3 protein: CASRGPRTSGRPSSGANVLTF
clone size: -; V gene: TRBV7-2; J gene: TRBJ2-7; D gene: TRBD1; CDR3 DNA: TGTGCCAGCAGCTCCCGACAAGGACAGGGTGCCTACGAGCAGTACTTC; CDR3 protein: CASSSRQGQGAYEQYF
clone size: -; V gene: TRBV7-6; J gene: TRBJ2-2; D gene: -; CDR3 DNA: TGTGCCAGCAGCTTACCGGGCCGTTCGAACACCGGGGAGCTGTTTTTT; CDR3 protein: CASSLPGRSNTGELFF
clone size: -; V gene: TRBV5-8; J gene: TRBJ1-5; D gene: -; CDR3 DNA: TGTGCCAGCAGCTTGGAAGGCCGGGTGAATCAGCCCCAGCATTTT; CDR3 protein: CASSLEGRVNQPQHF
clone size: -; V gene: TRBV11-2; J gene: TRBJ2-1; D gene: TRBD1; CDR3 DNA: TGTGCCAGCAGCTTGTTTCGACAGGGGGGTAATGAGCAGTTCTTC; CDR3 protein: CASSLFRQGGNEQFF
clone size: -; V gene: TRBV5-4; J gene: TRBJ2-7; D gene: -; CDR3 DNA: TGTGCCAGCAGCTTGGATCGGAGCCTCTACGAGCAGTACTTC; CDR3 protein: CASSLDRSLYEQYF
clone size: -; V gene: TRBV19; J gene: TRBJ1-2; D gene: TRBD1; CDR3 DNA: TGTGCCAGTACCGAGACAGGGGGTGACTATGGCTACACCTTC; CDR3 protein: CASTETGGDYGYTF
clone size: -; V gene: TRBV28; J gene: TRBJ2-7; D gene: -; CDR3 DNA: TGTGCCAGCAGTTTACAGGGGTCCTCCTACGAGCAGTACTTC; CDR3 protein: CASSLQGSSYEQYF
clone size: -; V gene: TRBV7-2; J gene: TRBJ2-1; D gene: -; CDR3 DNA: TGTGCCAGCAGCCCCGTGAGACAGGTACTTAGCGATGAGCAGTTCTTC; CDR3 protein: CASSPVRQVLSDEQFF
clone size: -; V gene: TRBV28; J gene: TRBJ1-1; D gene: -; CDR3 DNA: TGTGCCAGCAGGCCGGACGGCAGAACAGCTGAAGCTTTCTTT; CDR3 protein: CASRPDGRTAEAFF
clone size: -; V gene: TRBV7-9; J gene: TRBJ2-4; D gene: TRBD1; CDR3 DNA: TGTGCCAGCAGCCATGCTGGGACAGTGCTCGCCAAAAACATTCAGTACTTC; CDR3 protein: CASSHAGTVLAKNIQYF
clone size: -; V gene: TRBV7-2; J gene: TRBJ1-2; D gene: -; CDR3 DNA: TGTGCCAGCAGCTCATTTCGGGTGAACTATGGCTACACCTTC; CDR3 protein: CASSSFRVNYGYTF
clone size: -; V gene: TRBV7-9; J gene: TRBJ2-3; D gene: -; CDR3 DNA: TGTGCCAGCGGATTAGGGGATACGCAGTATTTT; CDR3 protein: CASGLGDTQYF
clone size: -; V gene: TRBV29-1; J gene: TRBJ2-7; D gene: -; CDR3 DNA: TGCAGCGTTGAAGGCCCGGCCTACGAGCAGTACTTC; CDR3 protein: CSVEGPAYEQYF
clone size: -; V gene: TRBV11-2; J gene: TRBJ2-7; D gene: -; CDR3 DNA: TGTGCCAGCAGCTTATCGGTAAGCGAGCAGTACTTC; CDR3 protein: CASSLSVSEQYF
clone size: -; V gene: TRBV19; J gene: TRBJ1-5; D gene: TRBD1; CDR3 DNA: TGTGCCAGTAGTATTTCTCGCAGGGGGCTAGAGCCCCAGCATTTT; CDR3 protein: CASSISRRGLEPQHF
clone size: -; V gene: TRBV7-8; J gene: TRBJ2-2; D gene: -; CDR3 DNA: TGTGCCAGCAGCTTAGGCGGCACCGGGGAGCTGTTTTTT; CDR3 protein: CASSLGGTGELFF
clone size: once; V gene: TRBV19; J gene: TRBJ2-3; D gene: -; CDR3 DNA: TGTGCCAGTAGTAGTGTTCGGGGGCTGGGTACAGATACGCAGTATTTT; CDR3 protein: CASSSVRGLGTDTQYF
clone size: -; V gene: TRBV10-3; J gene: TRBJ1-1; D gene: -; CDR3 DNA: TGTGCCATCAGTGATGGGCTTGAGACGAACACTGAAGCTTTCTTT; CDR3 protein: CAISDGLETNTEAFF
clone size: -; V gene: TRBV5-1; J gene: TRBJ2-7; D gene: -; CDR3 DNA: TGCGCCAGCAGCTTGGGGGGCAGGGAGAGCTCCTACGAGCAGTACTTC; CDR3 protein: CASSLGGRESSYEQYF
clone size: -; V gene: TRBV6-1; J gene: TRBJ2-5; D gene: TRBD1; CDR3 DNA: TGTGCCAGCAGTGAACGGACAGGGAGAGGAGAGACCCAGTACTTC; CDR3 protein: CASSERTGRGETQYF
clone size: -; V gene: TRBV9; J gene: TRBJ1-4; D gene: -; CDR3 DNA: TGTGCCAGCAGCTCCGGACGGGGGAGGATTGAAAAACTGTTTTTT; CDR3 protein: CASSSGRGRIEKLFF
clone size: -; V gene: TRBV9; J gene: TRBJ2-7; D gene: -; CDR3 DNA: TGTGCCAGCAGCGTAGAGGAGGGGGGCTTCTACGAGCAGTACTTC; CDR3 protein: CASSVEEGGFYEQYF
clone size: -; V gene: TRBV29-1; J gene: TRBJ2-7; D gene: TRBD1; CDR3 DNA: TGCAGTACCAGCCAGGGACAGGGGCCCTACGAGCAGTACTTC; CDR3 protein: CSTSQGQGPYEQYF
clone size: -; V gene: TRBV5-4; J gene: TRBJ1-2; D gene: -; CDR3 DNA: TGTGCCAGCACCCCCAAAAGTCCGGGGACCTATGGCTACACCTTC; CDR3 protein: CASTPKSPGTYGYTF